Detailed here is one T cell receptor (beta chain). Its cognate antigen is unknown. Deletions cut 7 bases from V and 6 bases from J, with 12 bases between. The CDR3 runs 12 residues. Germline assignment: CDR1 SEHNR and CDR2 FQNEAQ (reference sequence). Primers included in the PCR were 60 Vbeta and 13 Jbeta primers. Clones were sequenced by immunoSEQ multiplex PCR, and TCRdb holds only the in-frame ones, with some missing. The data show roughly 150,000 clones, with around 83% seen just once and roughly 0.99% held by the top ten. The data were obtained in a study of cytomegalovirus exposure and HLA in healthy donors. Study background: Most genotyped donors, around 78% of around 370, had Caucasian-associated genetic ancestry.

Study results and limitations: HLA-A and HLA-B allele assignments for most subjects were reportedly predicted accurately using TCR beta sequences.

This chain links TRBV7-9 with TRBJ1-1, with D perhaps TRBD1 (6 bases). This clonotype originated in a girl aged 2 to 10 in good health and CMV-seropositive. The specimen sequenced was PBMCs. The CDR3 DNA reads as TGTGCCAGCAAAGGGGCAGGGGCTGAAGCTTTCTTT. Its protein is CASKGAGAEAFF.